These 7 T cell receptor beta chains originate from one sample sequenced in a study of molecular identifiers for immune sequencing clone quantification. Via MiXCR, TCRdb re-called the PCR reads, giving one row per CDR3 protein. The repertoire holds approximately 550,000 distinct CDR3 sequences, about a fifth seen once, with about 0.8% in the top ten. Sequenced input: naive CD8+ T cells from blood, with Jurkat cell RNA spiked in. Subset reported: FACS-sorted CD8+CD4-CCR7+CD45RA+ naive T cells. The receptor source for this set is a human donor in good health. Some libraries in this study had Jurkat cell RNA spiked in.

This clonotype was counted only a few times. The genes are TRBV9 and TRBJ1-1; D is perhaps TRBD1 (6 bases). Germline-derived CDR1 and CDR2 are SGDLS and YYNGEE. V was cut by 4 bases and J by 2 bases, with 15 bases left in between. CDR3 length equals 15 residues. In nucleotides, the CDR3 is TGTGCCAGCAGCTCACAAGGGGGGGAAAACACTGAAGCTTTCTTT. This codes for CASSSQGGENTEAFF.

This clonotype has more than one count but fewer than ten. The rearrangement uses TRBV19 and TRBJ1-1; a possible D gene is TRBD1 (5 bases). The CDR3 loop spans 15 amino acids. The V gene's germline CDR1 is LNHDA and CDR2 SQIVND (reference sequence). The ends were cut back, 1 base at V and 4 bases at J, with 13 bases in the middle. The CDR3 here is CASSIGTRGSTEAFF. In DNA, the CDR3 is TGTGCCAGTAGTATAGGGACTCGGGGGAGCACTGAAGCTTTCTTT.

The sample holds many counts of this clonotype. The chain couples TRBV6-5 to TRBJ1-5, with D tentatively TRBD1 (5 bases). V lost 5 bases to trimming and J lost 3 bases, with 11 bases between them. Looked up from germline, CDR1 is MNHEY and CDR2 is SVGAGI. This CDR3 has 14 amino acids. The CDR3 DNA reads as TGTGCCAGCAGTCCCTCCGGGACCAATCAGCCCCAGCATTTT. Its translation: CASSPSGTNQPQHF.

This clonotype was seen ten or more times. V gene TRBV14 combines with J gene TRBJ2-7, with D maybe TRBD1 (6 bases). Germline CDR1 and CDR2: SGHDN and FVKESK. The CDR3 consists of 14 residues. V dropped 11 bases and J dropped 7 bases, with 24 bases sitting between them. The CDR3 region has the DNA TGTGCCGCCGGGAAGGCACAGGGCCCGAGTGAGCAGTACTTC. The encoded protein is CAAGKAQGPSEQYF. The full variable domain, with the rest looked up from reference TRBV14 and TRBJ2-7, is EAGVTQFPSHSVIEKGQTVTLRCDPISGHDNLYWYRRVMGKEIKFLLHFVKESKQDESGMPNNRFLAERTGGTYSTLKVQPAELEDSGVYFCAAGKAQGPSEQYFGPGTRLTVT.

V and J are TRBV4-1 and TRBJ2-2; D is possibly TRBD1 (5 bases). Between the trimmed V and J ends, which lost 4 bases and 6 bases, there was a span of 21 bases. Germline CDR1 MGHRA, CDR2 YSYEKL. The CDR3 consists of 17 residues. CDR3 DNA: TGCGCCAGCAGCCCCCTTGCCGAGGACATAATACCCGGGGAGCTGTTTTTT. This codes for CASSPLAEDIIPGELFF.

The chain recombines TRBV2 with TRBJ1-4; D might be TRBD1 (5 bases). The V gene's germline CDR1 is SNHLY and CDR2 FYNNEI. With 4 bases removed from V and 3 bases from J, the gap between germline ends came to 9 bases. There are 14 residues in the CDR3. CDR3 DNA sequence: TGTGCCAGCAGTGTCACAGGTCCTAATGAAAAACTGTTTTTT. Its translation: CASSVTGPNEKLFF.

Remarks on this clonotype: A single base separates this from a much larger clone, so it may be a read error. The V call is TRBV4-1, the J call TRBJ2-3; D remains ambiguous. From germline, CDR1 is MGHRA and CDR2 YSYEKL. The CDR3 covers 17 residues. Trimming shortened V by 4 bases and J by 4 bases, and 21 bases separated the two germline ends. The CDR3 loop is CASSRIDRVGNPDTQYF. CDR3 nucleotides: TGCGCCAGCAGCCGCATCGATAGAGTGGGGAACCCAGATACGCAGTATTTT.